This TCR beta chain was recorded in a study of molecular identifiers for immune sequencing clone quantification (dated 2018 in TCRdb). With regard to the full study: For a replicate experiment, RNA from around 20,000 or 99,000 naive CD8 T cells was divided into five aliquots, of which four were sequenced. The study was a methods study using CD8 T cells to benchmark molecular-identifier clustering-based TCR repertoire sequencing (MIDCIRS) and TCR RNA copy counting. On the study overall, not on this receptor specifically: Naive libraries contained spiked-in Jurkat TCR RNA (roughly ten copies' worth), which is not part of the donor repertoire. Even against a background of about a million naive CD8 T cells, spiked-in Jurkat TCR RNA amounting to a single cell's worth was reported to be detectable. Around 2.9 recovered TCR RNA copies per cell were obtained by modeling, versus about 10 by digital PCR, implying a capture efficiency of about 30%. Clones above 20 RNA copies held over 97% of molecules in CMV-specific effector cells but under 1% in naive cells. When barcode sub-clustering was not used, chimeric consensus sequences inflated TCR diversity, with chimeras reaching as high as 47%. Identical TCR molecules sharing a barcode could cause highly expanded clone sizes to be underestimated.

Its CDR3 holds 16 amino acids, cysteine through phenylalanine. Only the CDR3 portion is preserved as DNA: 48 bases, with reading frame beginning at the first base. CDR1 and CDR2 (LNHNV, YYDKDF) derive from the germline V gene (reference sequence). On this clonotype: Its antigen is still unknown. This may be a read error: a much more frequent sequence differs by one nucleotide.

Libraries came from PCR. Sequencer: NextSeq 500. Bulk TCR libraries were generated as previously described, with the TCR primers listed in Table S5 used. Total RNA was purified with the Qiagen AllPrep DNA/RNA kit. Before analysis, reads from multiple sequencing runs of one library were combined. On the study's bioinformatics: Reads were retained only if their TCR constant sequence matched exactly, and those retained reads were trimmed to 150 nt and grouped according to their 12-nt molecular barcodes. Reads in each barcode group were sub-clustered using a 15% Levenshtein threshold, and a quality-weighted consensus sequence was built for each RNA molecule. Non-functional sequences were excluded, and lower-count sequences lying one edit away from another sequence were also excluded. Based on fitting two negative binomial distributions, any barcode sub-cluster with under 20% of the maximum read count was discarded. TCRdb handled the public reads itself, with Q25 trimming in fastp and clone calling in MiXCR, and kept productive beta chains. Rows merge per CDR3 protein into single entries with the most common DNA and genes. The V and J calls and clone size are TCRdb's, not the authors'. This sample comprises over 300,000 distinct CDR3 sequences, about a quarter of them detected only once. 0.74% of the sample rests with the top ten.

Libraries of naive CD8 T cells were built from anywhere between roughly 20,000 and 1,100,000 sorted cells, with 10%, 30% or 50% of the purified RNA used. On a BD FACSAria II, naive CD8 T cells were FACS-sorted as CD8+CD4-CCR7+CD45RA+ and collected into RLT Plus buffer. Approximately nine TCR copies' worth of Jurkat RNA were spiked into about 20,000-1,100,000 naive CD8 T cell samples to test detection sensitivity. CD8 T cells were enriched with RosetteSep CD8+ T Cell Enrichment Cocktail and Ficoll-Paque, followed by ACK red cell lysis. Recombination linked TRBV15 to TRBJ1-5; the D gene assignment is ambiguous. Source material: naive CD8+ T cells from blood, with Jurkat cell RNA spiked in. This specimen's cell subset or site label, interpreted: FACS-sorted CD8+CD4-CCR7+CD45RA+ naive T cells. The sequence derives from a human donor in good health. Some libraries in this study had Jurkat cell RNA spiked in. For the CDR3, the sequence is CAASRDVLPSNQPQHF. The nucleotide sequence reads as follows: TGTGCCGCCAGCAGAGATGTTCTCCCTAGCAATCAGCCCCAGCATTTT.